Sequencing of this T cell receptor (beta chain) was carried out in a study of regulatory T cells in long-lasting Graves disease. The CDR3 sequence is 15 residues long. Germline trimming cut 4 bases from V and 7 bases from J; bases unmatched to any gene: 6. Per the germline V gene, CDR1 is SGHRS and CDR2 is YFSETQ. For TCR beta, libraries came from iRepertoire HTBI primers and Arm-PCR of CDR3 regions. TCRdb ran MiXCR on the multiplex PCR reads and lists one entry per CDR3 protein. This table has about 660,000 distinct CDR3 sequences, about 30% appearing once. Time point given: persistent/refractory GD, antithyroid drugs over 5 years with positive TRAb. Making the TCR library involved RNA that had been extracted from PBMCs.

Specimen: peripheral blood mononuclear cells (PBMCs), collected when the disease was refractory, from a patient treated with antithyroid drugs. This rearrangement joins TRBV5-1 to TRBJ2-1, with TRBD2 matching over 12 bases. This TCR was sampled from a female donor with Graves disease. CDR3 nucleotides: TGCGCCAGCAGCACGACCGGGACTAGCGGGAATGAGCAGTTCTTC. Translating gives CASSTTGTSGNEQFF.